The present entry profiles one T cell receptor beta chain with its context. TCRdb's copy holds only in-frame clones and misses some; the assay was immunoSEQ multiplex PCR. The sample carries around 69,000 clones, roughly 91% recorded once. This record belongs to a study of T cell changes during pregnancy in multiple sclerosis. This clonotype originated in a female donor with multiple sclerosis, enrolled in a pregnancy study. The sample was peripheral blood, taken in the third trimester of pregnancy.

For the CDR3, the DNA is TGTGCCAGCAGTGACACAGGGGGTCAGCCCCAGCATTTT. Its translation: CASSDTGGQPQHF. The chain combines TRBV2 with TRBJ1-5, with 8 positions matching TRBD1. Germline V gives CDR1 SNHLY, CDR2 FYNNEI. CDR3 size: 13 residues. With 3 bases clipped from V and 6 bases from J, the junction kept 1 base outside the gene matches.